This is a list of T cell receptor beta chains from one sample in a study of blood T cells in healthy people across ages. TCRdb re-analysed the 5' RACE reads in MiXCR, keeping a single row per CDR3 protein. The table includes about 780,000 distinct CDR3 sequences, less than 60% detected once. Input material: blood. All receptors derive from an elderly man in good health. Each CDR3 is given with its conserved first and last residue. A D gene is named only where the DNA matches it firmly. Size values are once, few and many counts, or a class for expanded clones, and some rows have none.

V gene: TRBV11-1
J gene: TRBJ2-6
D gene: NA
CDR3 length: 15
clone size: NA
CDR3 DNA: TGTGCCAGCAGCTTCAGGGACTCTGGGGCCAACGTCCTGACTTTC
CDR3 protein: CASSFRDSGANVLTF

V gene: TRBV6-1
J gene: TRBJ2-1
D gene: NA
CDR3 length: 14
clone size: NA
CDR3 DNA: TGTGCCAGCTGTAAGGGAGGACTACTCAATGAGCAGTTCTTC
CDR3 protein: CASCKGGLLNEQFF

V gene: TRBV7-2
J gene: TRBJ1-1
D gene: NA
CDR3 length: 14
clone size: few
CDR3 DNA: TGTGCCAGCAGCTTAAAGTTCCTTAACACTGAAGCTTTCTTT
CDR3 protein: CASSLKFLNTEAFF

V gene: TRBV4-2
J gene: TRBJ2-5
D gene: TRBD2
CDR3 length: 17
clone size: once
CDR3 DNA: TGTGCCAGCAGCCAAGGACTAGCGGGGGGCCGACGTGTCGAGCAGTATTTC
CDR3 protein: CASSQGLAGGRRVEQYF

V gene: TRBV15
J gene: TRBJ2-1
D gene: TRBD2
CDR3 length: 17
clone size: NA
CDR3 DNA: TGTGCCACCAGCAGATACGCAAGCGGGAGGGCGGACAATGAGCAGTTCTTC
CDR3 protein: CATSRYASGRADNEQFF

V gene: TRBV7-3
J gene: TRBJ2-1
D gene: TRBD2
CDR3 length: 17
clone size: NA
CDR3 DNA: TGTGCCAGCAGCTCCTCGTCCGAGCGGGAGGGCCCGAATGAGCAGTTCTTC
CDR3 protein: CASSSSSEREGPNEQFF

V gene: TRBV7-6
J gene: TRBJ2-1
D gene: NA
CDR3 length: 15
clone size: few
CDR3 DNA: TGTGCCAGCAGCTTAGCCTCCAGCAGTCACAATGAGCAGTTCTTC
CDR3 protein: CASSLASSSHNEQFF

V gene: TRBV21-1
J gene: TRBJ2-7
D gene: NA
CDR3 length: 18
clone size: once
CDR3 DNA: TGTGCCAGCAGCAAAGTCCCGGGCGGGGCGGGGGTTCAACGCGAGCAGTACTTC
CDR3 protein: CASSKVPGGAGVQREQYF

V gene: TRBV9
J gene: TRBJ2-7
D gene: NA
CDR3 length: 17
clone size: NA
CDR3 DNA: TGTGCCAGCAGCTCCCCGGTGGGCCAGGCTAGCTCCTACGAGCAGTACTTC
CDR3 protein: CASSSPVGQASSYEQYF

V gene: TRBV20-1
J gene: TRBJ1-1
D gene: NA
CDR3 length: 13
clone size: NA
CDR3 DNA: TGCAGTGCTAGAGGAGGGAGGGACACTAAAGCTTTCTTT
CDR3 protein: CSARGGRDTKAFF

V gene: TRBV7-2
J gene: TRBJ2-5
D gene: TRBD2
CDR3 length: 15
clone size: NA
CDR3 DNA: TGTGCCAGCAGCCCTCGGGGAGGGTCGCAAGAGACCCAGTACTTC
CDR3 protein: CASSPRGGSQETQYF

V gene: TRBV7-7
J gene: TRBJ2-5
D gene: NA
CDR3 length: 15
clone size: NA
CDR3 DNA: TGTGCTAGCAGCTTAGAGGGGAGGTCTGGAGAGACCCAGTACTTC
CDR3 protein: CASSLEGRSGETQYF

V gene: TRBV7-2
J gene: TRBJ2-1
D gene: TRBD2
CDR3 length: 17
clone size: NA
CDR3 DNA: TGTGCCAGCAGTAAGGACGGGACTAGCGGCAAGAGGGGTGAGCAGTTCTTC
CDR3 protein: CASSKDGTSGKRGEQFF

V gene: TRBV20-1
J gene: TRBJ2-1
D gene: NA
CDR3 length: 15
clone size: few
CDR3 DNA: TGCAGTGCTAGACGGGCCAGGACAAACTACAATGAGCAGTTCTTC
CDR3 protein: CSARRARTNYNEQFF

V gene: TRBV7-3
J gene: TRBJ2-7
D gene: TRBD1
CDR3 length: 15
clone size: NA
CDR3 DNA: TGTGCCAGCAGCTTACTTCCGGGACAGCTCTACGAGCAGTACTTC
CDR3 protein: CASSLLPGQLYEQYF

V gene: TRBV7-2
J gene: TRBJ2-1
D gene: NA
CDR3 length: 16
clone size: NA
CDR3 DNA: TGTGCCAGCAGCTTAGCAGCCAGCGGAGCCTACAATGAGCAGTTCTTC
CDR3 protein: CASSLAASGAYNEQFF

V gene: TRBV7-2
J gene: TRBJ2-7
D gene: TRBD2
CDR3 length: 17
clone size: NA
CDR3 DNA: TGTGCCAGCAGCTCCCGGACTAGCGGGAGCCTCTCCTACGAGCAGTACTTC
CDR3 protein: CASSSRTSGSLSYEQYF

V gene: TRBV6-6
J gene: TRBJ2-3
D gene: NA
CDR3 length: 15
clone size: NA
CDR3 DNA: TGTGCCAGCAGTTACCCCGAAGTCGGACCAGGGACGCAGTATTTT
CDR3 protein: CASSYPEVGPGTQYF

V gene: TRBV6-2/TRBV6-3
J gene: TRBJ1-5
D gene: TRBD1
CDR3 length: 16
clone size: few
CDR3 DNA: TGTGCCAGCAGTTTACCCCGGGACAGGGGATATCAGCCCCAGCATTTT
CDR3 protein: CASSLPRDRGYQPQHF

V gene: TRBV20-1
J gene: TRBJ2-7
D gene: NA
CDR3 length: 16
clone size: NA
CDR3 DNA: TGCAGTGCTAGACCCCTTTCTGGGAGCTCCTACAATGAGCAGTACTTC
CDR3 protein: CSARPLSGSSYNEQYF

V gene: TRBV6-2/TRBV6-3
J gene: TRBJ2-6
D gene: NA
CDR3 length: 18
clone size: once
CDR3 DNA: TGTGCCAGCAGTTATCCCCGGGACCTAGTATCTGGGGCCAACGTCCTGACTTTC
CDR3 protein: CASSYPRDLVSGANVLTF

V gene: TRBV29-1
J gene: TRBJ2-1
D gene: TRBD2
CDR3 length: 13
clone size: NA
CDR3 DNA: TGCAGCGTTCAGGGGCTAGCGGGGAATGAGCAGTTCTTC
CDR3 protein: CSVQGLAGNEQFF

V gene: TRBV10-3
J gene: TRBJ2-7
D gene: TRBD1
CDR3 length: 15
clone size: NA
CDR3 DNA: TGTGCCATCAGACAGGGGGCGGTTAGCTCCTACGAGCAGTACTTC
CDR3 protein: CAIRQGAVSSYEQYF

V gene: TRBV29-1
J gene: TRBJ2-5
D gene: NA
CDR3 length: 12
clone size: NA
CDR3 DNA: TGCAGCGTGGGCTCGGGGGAAGAGACCCAGTACTTC
CDR3 protein: CSVGSGEETQYF